The next 8 T cell receptor beta chains were all read from a single sample in a study of T cell repertoires in cytomegalovirus infection. Their recognized antigens are unknown. Each CDR3 protein gets one entry after TCRdb re-called the reads with MiXCR. The table has about 360,000 distinct CDR3 sequences, about 35% seen once. The sequencing here drew on cultured PBMCs, taken from culture after CMV antigen stimulation. The receptors shown here come from a human donor in good health (CMV status not recorded). Some clones in this sample may be carry-over from other donors' samples.

The chain uses TRBV10-3 and TRBJ2-2; D is undetermined. Trimming cost V 5 bases and J 1 base, with 20 bases left between them. Germline CDR1 ENHRY, CDR2 SYGVKD. This CDR3 is built from 18 residues. CDR3 region: CAISRSLGSGQNTGELFF. The CDR3 nucleotides are TGTGCCATCAGTAGATCCCTCGGGTCAGGTCAGAACACCGGGGAGCTGTTTTTT.

This chain uses TRBV19 with TRBJ2-1; weak D call: TRBD2 (7 bases). V was pared by 2 bases and J by 6 bases, with 17 bases between. Germline CDR1 and CDR2: LNHDA and SQIVND (reference sequence). CDR3 length: 16 amino acids. The CDR3 here is CASSIRDTAGANEQFF. CDR3 in DNA: TGTGCCAGTAGTATAAGGGACACTGCGGGGGCCAATGAGCAGTTCTTC.

This clonotype appeared a few times. The chain recombines TRBV7-2 with TRBJ2-1; D gene ambiguous. V was shortened by 6 bases and J by 12 bases, with 12 bases between the two germline ends. Germline CDR1 and CDR2: SGHTA and FQGNSA. The CDR3 is 11 residues long. For the CDR3, the DNA is TGTGCCAGCAGAGTAGCAAGAGGGCAGTTCTTC. This translates into CASRVARGQFF.

The rearrangement uses TRBV2 and TRBJ2-7; TRBD2 matches at 13 bases. The germline CDR1 and CDR2 sequences are SNHLY and FYNNEI. This CDR3 contains 15 residues. V was clipped by 6 bases and J by 5 bases; unmatched bases: 7. CDR3 DNA sequence: TGTGCCAGCAGGGAGGGGACTAGCGGGATTAACGAGCAGTACGTC. It encodes CASREGTSGINEQYV.

This clonotype was detected many times. The chain joins TRBV7-2 to TRBJ1-3, with D hard to call. CDR1 is SGHTA and CDR2 is FQGNSA in the germline V gene. The CDR3 length is 18 residues. V was clipped by 2 bases and J by 0 bases, with 17 bases between them. The DNA of the CDR3 is TGTGCCAGCAGCTTAAGGAGCGGCAGTTTTTCCTCTGGAAACACCATATATTTT. Translating gives CASSLRSGSFSSGNTIYF.

This clonotype was found a few times. The V and J genes are TRBV12-3 or TRBV12-4 and TRBJ2-3; D may be TRBD2 (5 bases). Trimming left V 7 bases short and J 2 bases short, with 10 bases between. The CDR3 is made up of 13 amino acids. As DNA, the CDR3 is TGTGCCAGCAACCGGGATAACACAGATACGCAGTATTTT. Its protein is CASNRDNTDTQYF.

This clonotype has just a few counts. The genes are TRBV6-2 or TRBV6-3 and TRBJ1-2; TRBD1 matches 8 bases. The trim removed 6 bases at V and 8 bases at J, leaving 11 bases unmatched. This CDR3 has 14 amino acids. Germline assignment: CDR1 MNHEY and CDR2 SVGEGT. CDR3: CASRRSDRAGGYTF. The CDR3 coding sequence is TGTGCCAGCAGACGTTCGGACAGGGCTGGCGGCTACACCTTC.

This clonotype was counted at least ten times. This chain joins TRBV27 and TRBJ2-2; D assignment may be TRBD1 or TRBD2 (5 bases each). Trimming pared 1 base from V and 0 bases from J, leaving 12 bases between. The CDR3 contains 17 residues. Germline V gene sequence: CDR1 MNHEY, CDR2 SMNVEV (reference sequence). The CDR3 loop reads CASSLYMRGANTGELFF. The CDR3 region has the DNA TGTGCCAGCAGTTTATATATGCGAGGGGCGAACACCGGGGAGCTGTTTTTT.